This T cell receptor beta chain was documented in a study of blood T cell repertoires in COVID-19. Across the study: The United States, Italy and Spain supplied acute and convalescent COVID-19 samples. Nucleic acid was either cDNA or gDNA, and it came from T cells, B-cell-depleted T cells, or PBMCs.

Deletions cut 1 base from V and 5 bases from J, with 10 bases between. Looked up from germline, CDR1 is KGHSH and CDR2 is LQKENI. This CDR3 region has 14 residues. This clone was observed once. Per the original methods: The authors estimated nucleated cell counts from reference gene primer amplification. This table comes from immunoSEQ multiplex PCR, and its TCRdb copy is limited to in-frame clones, with some not included. The V and J calls and the clone size are those of that table, but D and trimming were determined from the DNA. Of approximately 300,000 clones detected, around 80% appear once; the ten largest clones hold roughly 1.2%.

The origin of this receptor is a woman aged 50 to 60 with acute or convalescent COVID-19. This chain joins TRBV18 and TRBJ2-3, with D possibly being TRBD2 (6 bases). The sample was peripheral blood. The DNA for the CDR3 is TGTGCCAGCTCACCACTAGGAGGGGTAGATACGCAGTATTTT. It codes for CASSPLGGVDTQYF.